The 9 T cell receptor beta chains given below trace back to one sample, sequenced in a study of cytomegalovirus exposure and HLA in healthy donors. Primers: 60 Vbeta forward and 13 Jbeta reverse. The method was immunoSEQ multiplex PCR; TCRdb's version includes in-frame clones alone and lacks a portion of them. The repertoire consists of about 160,000 clones, with roughly 80% occurring once and the leading ten covering approximately 2.3%. The specimen sequenced was PBMCs. Receptors originate from a male donor in good health and CMV-seronegative.

This clone showed up just once. The rearrangement joins TRBV19 to TRBJ2-3, with 9 bases that match TRBD2. The V gene's germline CDR1 is LNHDA and CDR2 SQIVND (reference sequence). This CDR3 is built from 16 residues. J was trimmed by 0 bases and V by 7 bases; bases with no gene match: 8. The DNA for the CDR3 is TGTGCCAGTAAAGTAAGCGGGAGGTTCAGCACAGATACGCAGTATTTT. It translates to CASKVSGRFSTDTQYF.

The genes are TRBV19 and TRBJ2-5; TRBD2 aligns across 14 bases. J gave up 5 bases and V 4 bases, and 3 bases lay outside the gene matches. From germline, CDR1 is LNHDA and CDR2 SQIVND (reference sequence). This CDR3 comprises 15 residues. This chain's CDR3 is CASSTRLAGGETQYF. The CDR3 nucleotides read TGTGCCAGTAGTACCCGACTAGCGGGAGGGGAGACCCAGTACTTC. Full variable domain (rest looked up from reference TRBV19 and TRBJ2-5): DGGITQSPKYLFRKEGQNVTLSCEQNLNHDAMYWYRQDPGQGLRLIYYSQIVNDFQKGDIAEGYSVSREKKESFPLTVTSAQKNPTAFYLCASSTRLAGGETQYFGPGTRLLVL.

The chain is built from TRBV28 and TRBJ2-5; no clear D. This CDR3 has 14 amino acids. V lost 5 bases and J 5 bases, leaving 15 bases between the germline ends. Germline assignment: CDR1 MDHEN and CDR2 SYDVKM. The CDR3 reads CASSPQRLEETQYF. The CDR3, as DNA: TGTGCCAGCAGTCCTCAACGCTTGGAGGAGACCCAGTACTTC.

This sequence joins TRBV9 and TRBJ2-2; D gene ambiguous. There are 15 residues in the CDR3. Germline loops: CDR1 SGDLS, CDR2 YYNGEE. Trimming stripped 0 bases from V and 0 bases from J, with 6 bases between. The CDR3 region is CASSVDPTNTGELFF. DNA for the CDR3: TGTGCCAGCAGCGTAGACCCTACGAACACCGGGGAGCTGTTTTTT. The whole variable domain, filled in from reference TRBV9 and TRBJ2-2, reads DSGVTQTPKHLITATGQRVTLRCSPRSGDLSVYWYQQSLDQGLQFLIQYYNGEERAKGNILERFSAQQFPDLHSELNLSSLELGDSALYFCASSVDPTNTGELFFGEGSRLTVL.

About this clone itself: Within the sample, other DNA sequences also encode this same CDR3. The chain joins TRBV6-6 to TRBJ2-2; TRBD2 matches 12 bases. The CDR3 is 15 residues long. CDR1 MNHNY and CDR2 SVGAGI come from the germline V gene (reference sequence). J lost 3 bases, V lost 6 bases, and 2 bases had no gene match. CDR3 in DNA: TGTGCCAGCAGCCGACTAGCGGGGGACACCGGGGAGCTGTTTTTT. Amino acids: CASSRLAGDTGELFF.

The chain employs TRBV5-8 and TRBJ2-7, with 8 bases lining up with TRBD2. Germline CDR1 SGHTS, CDR2 YDEGEE. J gave up 0 bases and V 0 bases, and 5 bases lay outside the gene matches. The CDR3 has 16 amino acids. The CDR3 DNA follows: TGTGCCAGCAGCTTGGCGGGGGGGGGAGTCTCCTACGAGCAGTACTTC. Translated, it gives CASSLAGGGVSYEQYF.

This clone came up a few times. This rearrangement joins TRBV28 to TRBJ2-2; D is perhaps TRBD2 (7 bases). The germline CDR1 and CDR2 sequences are MDHEN and SYDVKM. V lost 8 bases and J 3 bases, leaving 13 bases between the germline ends. The CDR3 totals 14 residues. The chain's CDR3 is CASRGGGDTGELFF. CDR3 sequence (DNA): TGTGCCAGCCGGGGAGGGGGAGACACCGGGGAGCTGTTTTTT.

The rearrangement joins TRBV9 to TRBJ1-6, with D possibly being TRBD1 (5 bases). V was pared by 3 bases and J by 7 bases, with 11 bases between. This CDR3 spans 14 amino acids. Germline CDR1 is SGDLS and CDR2 is YYNGEE. CDR3 sequence (DNA): TGTGCCAGCAGCGAGGGCAGGGAAAATTCACCCCTCCACTTT. Its translation is CASSEGRENSPLHF.

The chain couples TRBV7-8 to TRBJ2-5, with 11 bases fitting TRBD1. J lost 3 bases, V lost 0 bases, and 6 bases had no gene match. The CDR3 has 17 amino acids. Germline CDR1 and CDR2: SGHVS and FQNEAQ. This chain's CDR3 is CASSLAGDRGMKETQYF. The CDR3 coding sequence is TGTGCCAGCAGCTTAGCAGGGGACAGGGGGATGAAAGAGACCCAGTACTTC.